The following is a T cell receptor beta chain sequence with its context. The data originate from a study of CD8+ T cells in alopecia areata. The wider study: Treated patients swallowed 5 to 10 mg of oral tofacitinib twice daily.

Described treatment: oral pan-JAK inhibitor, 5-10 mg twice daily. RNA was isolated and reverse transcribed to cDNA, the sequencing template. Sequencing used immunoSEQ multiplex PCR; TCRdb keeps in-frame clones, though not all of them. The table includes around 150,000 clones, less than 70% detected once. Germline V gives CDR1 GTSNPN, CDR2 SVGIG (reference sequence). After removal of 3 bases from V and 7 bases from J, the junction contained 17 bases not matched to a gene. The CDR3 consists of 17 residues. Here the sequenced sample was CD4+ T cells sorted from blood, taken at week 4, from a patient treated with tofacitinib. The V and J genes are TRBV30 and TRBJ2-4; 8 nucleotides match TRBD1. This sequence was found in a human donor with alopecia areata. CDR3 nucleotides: TGTGCCTGGAGAGCTTCTTCAGACAGGGGCCTCGAGAACATTCAGTACTTC. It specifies CAWRASSDRGLENIQYF.